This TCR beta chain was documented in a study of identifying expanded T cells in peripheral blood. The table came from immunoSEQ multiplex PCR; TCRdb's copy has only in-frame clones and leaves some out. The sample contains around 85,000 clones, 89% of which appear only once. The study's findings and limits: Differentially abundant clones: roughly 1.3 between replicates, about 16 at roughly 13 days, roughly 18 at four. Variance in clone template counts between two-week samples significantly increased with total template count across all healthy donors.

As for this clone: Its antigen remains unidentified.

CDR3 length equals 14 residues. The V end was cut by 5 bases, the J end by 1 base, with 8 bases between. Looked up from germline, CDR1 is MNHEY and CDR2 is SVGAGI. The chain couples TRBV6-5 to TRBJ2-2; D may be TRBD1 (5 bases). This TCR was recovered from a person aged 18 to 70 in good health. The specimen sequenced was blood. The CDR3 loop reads CASSGQGNTGELFF. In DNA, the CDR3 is TGTGCCAGCAGTGGGCAGGGGAACACCGGGGAGCTGTTTTTT.